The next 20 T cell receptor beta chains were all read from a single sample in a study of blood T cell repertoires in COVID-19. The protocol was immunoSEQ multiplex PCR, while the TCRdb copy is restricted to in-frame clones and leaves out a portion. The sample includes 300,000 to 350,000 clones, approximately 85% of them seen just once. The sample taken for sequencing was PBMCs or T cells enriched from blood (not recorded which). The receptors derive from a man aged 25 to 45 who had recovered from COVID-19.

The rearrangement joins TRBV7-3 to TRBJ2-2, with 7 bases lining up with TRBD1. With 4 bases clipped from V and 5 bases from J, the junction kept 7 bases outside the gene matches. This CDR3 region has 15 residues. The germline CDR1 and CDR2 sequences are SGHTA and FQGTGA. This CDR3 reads CASSSGQMPTGELFF. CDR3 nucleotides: TGTGCCAGCAGCTCGGGACAGATGCCAACCGGGGAGCTGTTTTTT.

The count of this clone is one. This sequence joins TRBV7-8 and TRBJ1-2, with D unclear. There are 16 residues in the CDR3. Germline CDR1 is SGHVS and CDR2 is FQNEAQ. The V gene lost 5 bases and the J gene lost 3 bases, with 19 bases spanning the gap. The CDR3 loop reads CASSTSGEQKYYGYTF. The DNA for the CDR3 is TGTGCCAGCAGCACAAGCGGGGAGCAGAAATACTATGGCTACACCTTC.

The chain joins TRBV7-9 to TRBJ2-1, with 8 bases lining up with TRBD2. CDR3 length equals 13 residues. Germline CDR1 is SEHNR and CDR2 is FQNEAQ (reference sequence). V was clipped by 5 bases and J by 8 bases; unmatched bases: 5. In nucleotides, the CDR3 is TGTGCCAGCAGCCTTCCGGGAGGGGATGAGCAGTTCTTC. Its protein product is CASSLPGGDEQFF.

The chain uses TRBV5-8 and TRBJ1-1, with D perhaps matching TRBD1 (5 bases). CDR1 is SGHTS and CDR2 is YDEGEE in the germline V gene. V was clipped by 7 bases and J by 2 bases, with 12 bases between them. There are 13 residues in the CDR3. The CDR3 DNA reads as TGTGCCAGCTTGTACAGGACCAACACTGAAGCTTTCTTT. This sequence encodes CASLYRTNTEAFF. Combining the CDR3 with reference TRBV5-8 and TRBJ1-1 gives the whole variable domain EAGVTQSPTHLIKTRGQQATLRCSPISGHTSVYWYQQALGLGLQFLLWYDEGEERNRGNFPPRFSGRQFPNYSSELNVNALELEDSALYLCASLYRTNTEAFFGQGTRLTVV.

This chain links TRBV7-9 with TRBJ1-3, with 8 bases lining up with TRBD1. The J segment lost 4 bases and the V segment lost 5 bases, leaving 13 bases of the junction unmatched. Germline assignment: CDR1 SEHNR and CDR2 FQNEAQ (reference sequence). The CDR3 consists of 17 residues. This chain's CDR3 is CASSPFAGGAVGNTIYF. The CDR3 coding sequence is TGTGCCAGCAGCCCCTTCGCAGGGGGCGCAGTCGGAAACACCATATATTTT.

In DNA form, the CDR3 reads TGCAGCGTTACAGAAGCGGGGTCCCCCCTCCACTTT. Its translation: CSVTEAGSPLHF. V gene TRBV29-1 combines with J gene TRBJ1-6; D is uncertain. Germline V gene lookup returns CDR1 SQVTM and CDR2 ANQGSEA. This CDR3 contains 12 residues. Trimming removed 5 bases from V and 13 bases from J, with 15 bases in between.

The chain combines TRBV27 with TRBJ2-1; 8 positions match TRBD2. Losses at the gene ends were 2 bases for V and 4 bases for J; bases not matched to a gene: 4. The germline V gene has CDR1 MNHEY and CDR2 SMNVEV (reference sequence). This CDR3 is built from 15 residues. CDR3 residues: CASSLAGGGYNEQFF. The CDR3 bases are TGTGCCAGCAGTTTAGCGGGGGGCGGGTACAATGAGCAGTTCTTC.

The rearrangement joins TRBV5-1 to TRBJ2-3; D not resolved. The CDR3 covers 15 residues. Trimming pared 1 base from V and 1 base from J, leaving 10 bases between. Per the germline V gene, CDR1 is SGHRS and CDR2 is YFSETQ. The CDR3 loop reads CASSLRVLGTDTQYF. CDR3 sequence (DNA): TGCGCCAGCAGCTTGCGGGTGCTAGGCACAGATACGCAGTATTTT.

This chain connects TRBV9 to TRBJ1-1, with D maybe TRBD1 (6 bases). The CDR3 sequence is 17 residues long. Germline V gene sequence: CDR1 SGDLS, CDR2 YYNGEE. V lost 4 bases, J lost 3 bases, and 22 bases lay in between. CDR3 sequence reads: CASSPRGTYPQDTEAFF. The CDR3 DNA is TGTGCCAGCAGCCCGAGGGGGACGTACCCTCAGGACACTGAAGCTTTCTTT.

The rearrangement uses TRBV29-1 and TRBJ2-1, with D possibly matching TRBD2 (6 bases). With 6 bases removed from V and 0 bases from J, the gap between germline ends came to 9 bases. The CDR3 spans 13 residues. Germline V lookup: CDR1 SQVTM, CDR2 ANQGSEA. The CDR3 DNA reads TGCAGCGTGGGGACTGGCTCCTACAATGAGCAGTTCTTC. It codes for CSVGTGSYNEQFF.

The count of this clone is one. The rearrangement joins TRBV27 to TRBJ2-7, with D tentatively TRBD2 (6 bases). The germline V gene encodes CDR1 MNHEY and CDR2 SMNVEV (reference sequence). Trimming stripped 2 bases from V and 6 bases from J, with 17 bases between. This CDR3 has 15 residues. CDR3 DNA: TGTGCCAGCAGTTTAACCCAAATTGGAGGGTCCGAGCAGTACTTC. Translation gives CASSLTQIGGSEQYF.

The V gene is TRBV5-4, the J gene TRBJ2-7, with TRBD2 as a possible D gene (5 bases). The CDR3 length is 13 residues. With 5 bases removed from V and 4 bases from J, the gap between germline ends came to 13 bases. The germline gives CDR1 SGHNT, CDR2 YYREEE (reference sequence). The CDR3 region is CASRLGSSYEQYF. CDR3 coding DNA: TGTGCCAGCAGACTAGGCAGTTCATACGAGCAGTACTTC.

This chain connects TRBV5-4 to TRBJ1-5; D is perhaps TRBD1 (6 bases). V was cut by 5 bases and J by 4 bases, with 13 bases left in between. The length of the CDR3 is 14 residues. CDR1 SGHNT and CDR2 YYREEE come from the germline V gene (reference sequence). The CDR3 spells CASSRGGGNQPQHF. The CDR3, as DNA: TGTGCCAGCAGTCGGGGGGGCGGAAATCAGCCCCAGCATTTT.

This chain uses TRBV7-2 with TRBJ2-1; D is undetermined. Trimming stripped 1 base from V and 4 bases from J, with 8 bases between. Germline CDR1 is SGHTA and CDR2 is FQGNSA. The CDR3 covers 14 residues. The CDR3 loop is CASSLDPKYNEQFF. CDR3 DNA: TGTGCCAGCAGCTTAGACCCTAAGTACAATGAGCAGTTCTTC.

The CDR3 nucleotides read TGTGCCAGCAGCTACCTAGCGGGGGGGCACGATGAGCAGTTCTTC. This gives the protein CASSYLAGGHDEQFF. V usage is TRBV7-9 and J usage is TRBJ2-1; 12 bases map to TRBD2. This CDR3 region has 15 residues. After removal of 4 bases from V and 8 bases from J, the junction contained 6 bases not matched to a gene. CDR1 and CDR2 from the germline V gene are SEHNR and FQNEAQ (reference sequence).

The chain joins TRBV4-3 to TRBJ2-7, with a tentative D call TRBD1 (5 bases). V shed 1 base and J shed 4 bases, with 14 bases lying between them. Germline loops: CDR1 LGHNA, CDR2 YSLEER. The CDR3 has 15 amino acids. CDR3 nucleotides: TGCGCCAGCAGCCAAGGGACACTCTTAGGTTACGAGCAGTACTTC. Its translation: CASSQGTLLGYEQYF.

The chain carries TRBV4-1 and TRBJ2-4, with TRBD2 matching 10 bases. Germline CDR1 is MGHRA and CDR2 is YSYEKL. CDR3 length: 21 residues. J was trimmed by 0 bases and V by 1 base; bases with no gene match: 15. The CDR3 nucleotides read TGCGCCAGCAGCCAAGTTACCTCCCCTAGCGGGGGTTCTCTAGCCAAAAACATTCAGTACTTC. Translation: CASSQVTSPSGGSLAKNIQYF.

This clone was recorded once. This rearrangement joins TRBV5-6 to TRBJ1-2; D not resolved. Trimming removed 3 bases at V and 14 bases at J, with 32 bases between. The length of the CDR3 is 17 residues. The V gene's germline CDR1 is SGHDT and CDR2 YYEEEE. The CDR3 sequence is CASSSPNKGETRGFYTF. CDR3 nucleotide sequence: TGTGCCAGCAGCTCCCCGAATAAAGGCGAAACCAGAGGGTTTTATACCTTC.

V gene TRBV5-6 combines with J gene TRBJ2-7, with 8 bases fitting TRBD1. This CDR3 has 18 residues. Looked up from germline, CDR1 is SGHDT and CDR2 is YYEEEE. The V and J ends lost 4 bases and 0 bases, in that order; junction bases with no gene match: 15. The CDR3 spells CASSPRGRGRLSSYEQYF. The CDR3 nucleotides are TGTGCCAGCAGCCCCCGCGGCAGGGGGCGGCTGAGCTCCTACGAGCAGTACTTC. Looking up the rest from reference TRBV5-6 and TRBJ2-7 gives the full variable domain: DAGVTQSPTHLIKTRGQQVTLRCSPKSGHDTVSWYQQALGQGPQFIFQYYEEEERQRGNFPDRFSGHQFPNYSSELNVNALLLGDSALYLCASSPRGRGRLSSYEQYFGPGTRLTVT.

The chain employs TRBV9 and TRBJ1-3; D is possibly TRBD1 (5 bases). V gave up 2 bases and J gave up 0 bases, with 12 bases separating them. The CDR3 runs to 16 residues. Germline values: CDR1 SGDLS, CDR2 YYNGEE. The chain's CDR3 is CASSVDGAASGNTIYF. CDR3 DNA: TGTGCCAGCAGCGTCGATGGGGCAGCCTCTGGAAACACCATATATTTT.